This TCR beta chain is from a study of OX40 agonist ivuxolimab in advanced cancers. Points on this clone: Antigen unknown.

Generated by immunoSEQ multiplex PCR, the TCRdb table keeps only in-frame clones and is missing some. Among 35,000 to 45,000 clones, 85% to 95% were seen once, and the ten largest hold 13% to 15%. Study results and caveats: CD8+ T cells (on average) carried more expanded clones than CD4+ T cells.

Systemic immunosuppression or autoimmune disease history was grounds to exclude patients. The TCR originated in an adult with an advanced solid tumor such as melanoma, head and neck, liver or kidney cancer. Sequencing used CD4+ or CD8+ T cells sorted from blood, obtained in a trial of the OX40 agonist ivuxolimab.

As DNA, the CDR3 is TGTGCCAGCAGCTTAGTATGGGGAGTACCTGACGAGCAGTACTTC. Its protein is CASSLVWGVPDEQYF. V and J are TRBV7-8 and TRBJ2-7, with D possibly TRBD2 on 5 matching bases. Trimming took off 1 base at V and 5 bases at J, with 15 bases between the two ends. There are 15 residues in the CDR3. The V gene's germline CDR1 is SGHVS and CDR2 FQNEAQ.